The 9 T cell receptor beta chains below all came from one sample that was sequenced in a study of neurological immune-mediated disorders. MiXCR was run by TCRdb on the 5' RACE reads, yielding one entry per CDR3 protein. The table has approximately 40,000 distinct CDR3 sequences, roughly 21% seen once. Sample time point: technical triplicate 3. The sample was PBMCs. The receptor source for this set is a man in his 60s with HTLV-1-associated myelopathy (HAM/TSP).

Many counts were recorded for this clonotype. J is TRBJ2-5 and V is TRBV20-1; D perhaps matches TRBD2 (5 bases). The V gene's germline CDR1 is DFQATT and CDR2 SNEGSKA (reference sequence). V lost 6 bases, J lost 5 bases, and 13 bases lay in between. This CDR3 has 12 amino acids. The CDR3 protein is CSALGSRETQYF. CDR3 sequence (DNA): TGCAGTGCCCTGGGGAGTCGGGAGACCCAGTACTTC.

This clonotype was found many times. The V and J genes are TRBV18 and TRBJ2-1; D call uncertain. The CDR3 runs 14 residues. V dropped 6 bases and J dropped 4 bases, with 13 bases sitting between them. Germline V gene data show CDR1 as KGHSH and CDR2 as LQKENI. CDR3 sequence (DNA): TGTGCCAGCTCTATTGGACCGGATTACAATGAGCAGTTCTTC. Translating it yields CASSIGPDYNEQFF.

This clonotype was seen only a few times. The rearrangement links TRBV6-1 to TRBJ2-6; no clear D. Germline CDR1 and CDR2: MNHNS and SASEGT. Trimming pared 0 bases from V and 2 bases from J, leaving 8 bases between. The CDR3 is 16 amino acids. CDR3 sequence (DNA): TGTGCCAGCAGTGAAGCGTATGGGACTGGGGCCAACGTCCTGACTTTC. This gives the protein CASSEAYGTGANVLTF.

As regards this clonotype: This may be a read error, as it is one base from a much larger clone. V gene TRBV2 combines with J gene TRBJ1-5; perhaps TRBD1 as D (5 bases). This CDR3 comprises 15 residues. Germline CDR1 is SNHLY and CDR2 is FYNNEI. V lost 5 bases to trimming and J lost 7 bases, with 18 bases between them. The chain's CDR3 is CASSRIVGHGQPQHF. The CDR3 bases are TGTGCCAGCAGTCGGATCGTCGGACATGGCCAGCCCCAGCATTTT.

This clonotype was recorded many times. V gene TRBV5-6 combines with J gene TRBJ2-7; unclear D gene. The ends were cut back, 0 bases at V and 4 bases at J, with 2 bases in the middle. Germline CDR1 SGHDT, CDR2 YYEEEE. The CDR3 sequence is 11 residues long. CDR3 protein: CASSLAYEQYF. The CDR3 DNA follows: TGTGCCAGCAGCTTGGCTTACGAGCAGTACTTC. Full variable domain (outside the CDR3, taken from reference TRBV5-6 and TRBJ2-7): DAGVTQSPTHLIKTRGQQVTLRCSPKSGHDTVSWYQQALGQGPQFIFQYYEEEERQRGNFPDRFSGHQFPNYSSELNVNALLLGDSALYLCASSLAYEQYFGPGTRLTVT.

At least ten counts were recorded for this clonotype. The CDR3 is CSVEGLAGEEQFF. DNA for the CDR3: TGCAGCGTCGAGGGACTAGCGGGAGAGGAGCAGTTCTTC. The J gene is TRBJ2-1, the V gene TRBV29-1, with 14 nucleotides matching TRBD2. Germline V lookup: CDR1 SQVTM, CDR2 ANQGSEA. V gave up 6 bases and J gave up 10 bases; unmatched junction bases: 5. There are 13 residues in the CDR3.

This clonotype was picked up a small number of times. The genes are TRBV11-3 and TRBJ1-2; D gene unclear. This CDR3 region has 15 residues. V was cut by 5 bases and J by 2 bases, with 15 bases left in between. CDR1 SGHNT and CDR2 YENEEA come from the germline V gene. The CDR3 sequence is CASSPKGRLNYGYTF. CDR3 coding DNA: TGTGCCAGCAGCCCTAAAGGCCGACTCAACTATGGCTACACCTTC.

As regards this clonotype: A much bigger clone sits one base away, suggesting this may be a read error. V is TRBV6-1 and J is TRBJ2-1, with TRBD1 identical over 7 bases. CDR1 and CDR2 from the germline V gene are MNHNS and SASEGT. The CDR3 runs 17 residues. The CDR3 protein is CASSEETQGLPNNDQFF. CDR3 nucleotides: TGTGCCAGCAGTGAGGAGACACAGGGGTTGCCTAACAATGATCAGTTCTTC.

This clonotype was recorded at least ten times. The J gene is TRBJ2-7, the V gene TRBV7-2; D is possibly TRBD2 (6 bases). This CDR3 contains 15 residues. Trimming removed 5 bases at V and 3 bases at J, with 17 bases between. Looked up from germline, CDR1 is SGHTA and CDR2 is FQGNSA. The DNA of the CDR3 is TGTGCCAGCAGCCAACGGAGGAGTAGCGGCTACGAGCAGTACTTC. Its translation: CASSQRRSSGYEQYF.